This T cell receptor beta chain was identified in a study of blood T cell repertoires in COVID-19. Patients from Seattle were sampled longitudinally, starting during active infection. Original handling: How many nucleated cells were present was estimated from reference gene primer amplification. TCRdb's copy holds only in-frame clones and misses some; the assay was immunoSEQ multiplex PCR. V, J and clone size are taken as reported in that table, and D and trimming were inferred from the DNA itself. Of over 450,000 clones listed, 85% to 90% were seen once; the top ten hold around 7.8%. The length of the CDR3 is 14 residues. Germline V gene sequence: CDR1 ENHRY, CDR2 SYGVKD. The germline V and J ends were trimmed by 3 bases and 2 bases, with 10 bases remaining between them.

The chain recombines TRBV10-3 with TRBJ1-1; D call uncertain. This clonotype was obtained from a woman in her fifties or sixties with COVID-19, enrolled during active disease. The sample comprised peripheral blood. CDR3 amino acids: CAISEGTANTEAFF. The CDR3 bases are TGTGCCATCAGTGAAGGCACAGCTAACACTGAAGCTTTCTTT.